The T cell receptor beta chain described here comes from a study of response to subunit inactivated influenza vaccine. In TCRdb, the RT-PCR reads were re-called with MiXCR into one record per CDR3 protein. This sample has fewer than 650,000 distinct CDR3 sequences, with over 10% found just once. Germline V gives CDR1 LNHNV, CDR2 YYDKDF (reference sequence). This CDR3 spans 12 amino acids. With 3 bases removed from V and 1 base from J, the gap between germline ends came to 3 bases. Findings and limits, study-wide: The authors suggested that every seasonal influenza vaccination recruits few new T cells.

This clonotype was seen many times. Antigen: not known. The sequence derives from a man aged 50 or older who received an inactivated influenza vaccine. The chain has TRBV15 and TRBJ1-1; D gene uncertain. The sample in question was PBMCs from blood, obtained about 6 weeks after vaccination. CDR3 loop: CATSSWNTEAFF. The CDR3 nucleotides are TGTGCCACCAGCAGTTGGAACACTGAAGCTTTCTTT.